Each of the 27 T cell receptor beta chains below was sequenced from the same sample in a study of T cells in tuberculosis. Here immunoSEQ multiplex PCR was the method, and the copy in TCRdb shows in-frame clones only, minus some. Of tens of thousands of clones listed, around 90% are singletons. The sample was PBMCs. These receptors originate from a donor aged 10-29 years with latent tuberculosis or without tuberculosis infection. Some clones in this sample may be carry-over from other donors' samples.

V usage is TRBV6-1 and J usage is TRBJ1-1; weak D call: TRBD1 (6 bases). Germline V gene data show CDR1 as MNHNS and CDR2 as SASEGT. V lost 0 bases to trimming and J lost 4 bases, with 15 bases between them. The CDR3 runs 16 residues. Here the CDR3 reads CASSEAPGRGGTEAFF. The CDR3 nucleotides are TGTGCCAGCAGTGAAGCGCCGGGCAGGGGTGGCACTGAAGCTTTCTTT.

The V and J genes are TRBV4-2 and TRBJ2-7; 7 bases match TRBD1. J gave up 9 bases and V 0 bases, and 11 bases lay outside the gene matches. This CDR3 has 15 residues. From germline, CDR1 is LGHNA and CDR2 YNFKEQ. The CDR3 sequence: CASSQENRGPLGQYF. In nucleotides, the CDR3 is TGTGCCAGCAGCCAAGAAAACAGGGGCCCTTTGGGGCAGTACTTC.

The chain has TRBV2 and TRBJ2-2, with D possibly being TRBD1 (5 bases). This CDR3 region has 11 residues. Germline lookup yields CDR1 SNHLY and CDR2 FYNNEI. With 6 bases removed from V and 6 bases from J, the gap between germline ends came to 5 bases. CDR3 sequence (DNA): TGTGCCAGCAGAGGGGCCGGGGAGCTGTTTTTT. Translating it yields CASRGAGELFF.

The genes are TRBV27 and TRBJ2-7; 7 positions match TRBD2. Trimming took 8 bases from V and 4 from J; bases not matched to a gene: 5. Looked up from germline, CDR1 is MNHEY and CDR2 is SMNVEV (reference sequence). The CDR3 is 12 amino acids. The CDR3, as DNA: TGTGCCAGCGGGGAGGGTGGGTACGAGCAGTACTTC. It specifies CASGEGGYEQYF.

The CDR3 loop is CASSLTGSFHEQYF. The CDR3 bases are TGTGCCAGCAGCCTTACAGGGTCCTTTCACGAGCAGTACTTC. J is TRBJ2-7 and V is TRBV28; D perhaps matches TRBD1 (6 bases). The V end lost 6 bases, the J end lost 5 bases, and 17 bases lay between the germline ends. This CDR3 comprises 14 residues. Germline V gives CDR1 MDHEN, CDR2 SYDVKM.

The rearrangement links TRBV9 to TRBJ1-4; tentatively, D is TRBD1 (5 bases). The CDR3 is 14 residues long. Germline V gene lookup returns CDR1 SGDLS and CDR2 YYNGEE. The V gene lost 3 bases and the J gene lost 7 bases, with 13 bases spanning the gap. The CDR3 DNA reads TGTGCCAGCAGCGGAGGCAGGGAGGGTGAAAAACTGTTTTTT. It specifies CASSGGREGEKLFF.

V usage is TRBV10-3 and J usage is TRBJ1-5; weak D call: TRBD1 (5 bases). The CDR3 consists of 13 residues. Per germline, CDR1 ENHRY and CDR2 SYGVKD. V was clipped by 6 bases and J by 6 bases, with 12 bases between them. The CDR3 here is CAISADSPQPQHF. The CDR3 DNA sequence: TGTGCCATCAGCGCTGACAGCCCTCAGCCCCAGCATTTT.

This sequence joins TRBV6-6 and TRBJ2-7; possibly TRBD1 for D (5 bases). The CDR3 has 13 amino acids. From germline, CDR1 is MNHNY and CDR2 SVGAGI (reference sequence). V was clipped by 5 bases and J by 6 bases, with 14 bases between them. The CDR3: CASSIPNDSEQYF. The CDR3 DNA sequence: TGTGCCAGCAGTATCCCGAACGACAGCGAGCAGTACTTC.

The DNA of the CDR3 is TGTGCCAGCAGCTTAGCGCTACGGGGAACTGAAGCTTTCTTT. Translating gives CASSLALRGTEAFF. This sequence joins TRBV7-2 and TRBJ1-1, with D unresolved. Trimming shortened V by 0 bases and J by 5 bases, and 10 bases separated the two germline ends. The CDR3 is 14 amino acids. Germline V lookup: CDR1 SGHTA, CDR2 FQGNSA.

In nucleotides, the CDR3 is TGCGCCAGCAGCTTGGCCACAGGAGCCTACGAGCAGTACTTC. Its protein is CASSLATGAYEQYF. This chain uses TRBV5-1 with TRBJ2-7; weak D call: TRBD1 (5 bases). With 0 bases removed from V and 2 bases from J, the gap between germline ends came to 9 bases. The CDR3 consists of 14 residues. The germline V gene encodes CDR1 SGHRS and CDR2 YFSETQ.

The genes are TRBV5-4 and TRBJ1-1, with 9 positions matching TRBD1. The CDR3 is made up of 15 amino acids. V dropped 2 bases and J dropped 4; count of bases not matched to a gene: 6. The V gene's germline CDR1 is SGHNT and CDR2 YYREEE (reference sequence). CDR3 in DNA: TGTGCCAGCAGCTTACAGGGGGCCTCGGGCACTGAAGCTTTCTTT. Translated: CASSLQGASGTEAFF.

V gene TRBV28 combines with J gene TRBJ2-7; the D gene is possibly TRBD2 (5 bases). Trimming removed 2 bases at V and 0 bases at J, with 11 bases between. The CDR3 runs to 15 residues. Per germline, CDR1 MDHEN and CDR2 SYDVKM. In nucleotides, the CDR3 is TGTGCCAGCAGTTTAGGCCGGGAAAACTCCTACGAGCAGTACTTC. Translated: CASSLGRENSYEQYF. The entire variable domain, with the rest obtained from reference TRBV28 and TRBJ2-7, is as follows: DVKVTQSSRYLVKRTGEKVFLECVQDMDHENMFWYRQDPGLGLRLIYFSYDVKMKEKGDIPEGYSVSREKKERFSLILESASTNQTSMYLCASSLGRENSYEQYFGPGTRLTVT.

The chain uses TRBV5-1 and TRBJ2-1; maybe TRBD2 (6 bases). This CDR3 comprises 13 residues. V dropped 0 bases and J dropped 7 bases, with 8 bases sitting between them. The germline CDR1 and CDR2 sequences are SGHRS and YFSETQ. This chain's CDR3 is CASSLVGGNEQFF. DNA of the CDR3: TGCGCCAGCAGCTTGGTAGGAGGGAATGAGCAGTTCTTC.

V and J are TRBV2 and TRBJ2-7, with TRBD2 matching over 9 bases. The CDR3 sequence is 16 residues long. Unmatched junction bases numbered 6, after V lost 2 bases and J lost 1 base. Germline V gives CDR1 SNHLY, CDR2 FYNNEI. This chain's CDR3 is CASSEWWLAGSYEQYF. The CDR3 region has the DNA TGTGCCAGCAGTGAATGGTGGCTAGCGGGGTCCTACGAGCAGTACTTC.

The rearrangement uses TRBV25-1 and TRBJ2-1; D might be TRBD1 (6 bases). The CDR3 contains 17 residues. V dropped 3 bases and J dropped 5 bases, with 20 bases sitting between them. Germline CDR1 MGHDK, CDR2 SYGVNS. Written as DNA, the CDR3 is TGTGCCAGCAGTGACCCGGAACAGGGTTCGCGCGACAATGAGCAGTTCTTC. Residues: CASSDPEQGSRDNEQFF.

On this clone: At one boundary the junction diverges from the germline segment, which might be a read error. Other DNA sequences in this sample translate to the same CDR3. The rearrangement joins TRBV2 to TRBJ2-7; tentative D call: TRBD2 (6 bases). The CDR3 length is 12 residues. CDR1 is SNHLY and CDR2 is FYNNEI in the germline V gene. The CDR3 is CASRGDFYEQYF. CDR3 coding DNA: TGTGCCAGCAGGGGGGACTTTTACGAACAGTACTTC.

The chain employs TRBV2 and TRBJ1-1, with D possibly matching TRBD1 (6 bases). Germline V CDR1 and CDR2: SNHLY, FYNNEI. CDR3 length: 13 amino acids. Trimming took 7 bases from V and 5 from J, leaving 14 bases between them. CDR3 protein: CASNPTGPTEAFF. The CDR3 nucleotides read TGTGCCAGCAACCCCACAGGGCCGACTGAAGCTTTCTTT. Complete variable domain (other parts from reference TRBV2 and TRBJ1-1): EPEVTQTPSHQVTQMGQEVILRCVPISNHLYFYWYRQILGQKVEFLVSFYNNEISEKSEIFDDQFSVERPDGSNFTLKIRSTKLEDSAMYFCASNPTGPTEAFFGQGTRLTVV.

This clone appeared once. The chain carries TRBV6-4 and TRBJ2-1; D is possibly TRBD2 (5 bases). V lost 9 bases and J lost 0, with 15 bases in between. The CDR3 is 15 amino acids. The germline V gene encodes CDR1 MRHNA and CDR2 SNTAGT. DNA for the CDR3: TGTGCCAGAAGCGAAAAGCGGACCTCCTACAATGAGCAGTTCTTC. This sequence encodes CARSEKRTSYNEQFF.

The V call is TRBV2, the J call TRBJ2-7, with 13 bases matching TRBD2. Per the germline V gene, CDR1 is SNHLY and CDR2 is FYNNEI. V gave up 5 bases and J gave up 0 bases; unmatched junction bases: 4. The CDR3 has 16 residues. The CDR3 here is CASSRLAGGSSYEQYF. Here the CDR3 DNA reads TGTGCCAGCAGTAGACTAGCGGGGGGTAGCTCCTACGAGCAGTACTTC.

V and J are TRBV6-5 and TRBJ1-2; tentative D call: TRBD1 (5 bases). Trimming removed 8 bases from V and 3 bases from J, with 13 bases in between. This CDR3 is 13 amino acids long. Germline loops: CDR1 MNHEY, CDR2 SVGAGI. CDR3 amino acids: CASSRGDYYGYTF. CDR3 nucleotide sequence: TGTGCCAGCTCTCGGGGGGATTACTATGGCTACACCTTC.

The CDR3 loop reads CASSLSRPEQFF. CDR3 sequence (DNA): TGTGCCAGCAGCTTATCCAGGCCAGAGCAGTTCTTC. The rearrangement uses TRBV7-9 and TRBJ2-1; D is unclear. V lost 2 bases, J lost 10 bases, and 9 bases lay in between. Per the germline V gene, CDR1 is SEHNR and CDR2 is FQNEAQ (reference sequence). The CDR3 sequence is 12 residues long.

The chain links TRBV15 to TRBJ1-2; 9 bases are a match to TRBD1. Trimming took 3 bases from V and 5 from J; bases not matched to a gene: 4. This CDR3 is 14 amino acids long. Per the germline V gene, CDR1 is LNHNV and CDR2 is YYDKDF (reference sequence). CDR3 sequence reads: CATSSHGQGYGYTF. The DNA for the CDR3 is TGTGCCACCAGCAGCCACGGACAGGGGTATGGCTACACCTTC.

This chain uses TRBV7-2 with TRBJ2-3; maybe TRBD2 (6 bases). Looked up from germline, CDR1 is SGHTA and CDR2 is FQGNSA. The CDR3 is 13 residues long. Trimming pared 5 bases from V and 4 bases from J, leaving 10 bases between. As DNA, the CDR3 is TGTGCCAGCAGCGACCGGAGGGCAGATACGCAGTATTTT. This translates into CASSDRRADTQYF.

This sequence joins TRBV19 and TRBJ2-3, with 8 positions matching TRBD2. J was trimmed by 1 base and V by 6 bases; bases with no gene match: 6. This CDR3 spans 15 amino acids. CDR1 is LNHDA, CDR2 SQIVND, per germline (reference sequence). The DNA for the CDR3 is TGTGCCAGTAGGGCGGGGGGCCGAGGCACAGATACGCAGTATTTT. Its translation is CASRAGGRGTDTQYF.

The chain has TRBV10-2 and TRBJ1-1; the D gene is possibly TRBD1 (5 bases). Germline lookup yields CDR1 WSHSY and CDR2 SAAADI. The CDR3 has 16 amino acids. Trimming left V 4 bases short and J 4 bases short, with 19 bases between. The CDR3 here is CASSGGFAGIGTEAFF. CDR3 in DNA: TGCGCCAGCAGTGGGGGTTTTGCAGGGATCGGCACTGAAGCTTTCTTT.

The chain combines TRBV2 with TRBJ1-2; no reliable D call. CDR1 is SNHLY, CDR2 FYNNEI, per germline. V was shortened by 3 bases and J by 4 bases, with 12 bases between the two germline ends. The CDR3 extends over 14 amino acids. DNA for the CDR3: TGTGCCAGCAGTGACGGGGTCAAGGTCTATGGCTACACCTTC. Its translation is CASSDGVKVYGYTF.

The V gene is TRBV7-2, the J gene TRBJ2-7; 8 nucleotides match TRBD2. This CDR3 comprises 13 residues. Germline CDR1 and CDR2: SGHTA and FQGNSA. After removal of 5 bases from V and 3 bases from J, the junction contained 3 bases not matched to a gene. CDR3 sequence reads: CASSVSGIYEQYF. Here the CDR3 DNA reads TGTGCCAGCAGCGTTAGCGGGATCTACGAGCAGTACTTC.